The 3 T cell receptor beta chains below all came from one sample that was sequenced in a study of control samples from healthy donors and cancer patients. Libraries were prepared by immunoSEQ multiplex PCR; TCRdb keeps only in-frame clonotypes and omits some of them. The sample holds around 51,000 clones, roughly 80% seen once. The sample was blood. The source of these receptors is a man in his 70s in good health.

This clone was seen a few times. The genes are TRBV3-1 (or the pseudogene TRBV3-2) and TRBJ1-6, with 10 bases that match TRBD1. CDR1 LGHDT and CDR2 YNNKEL come from the germline V gene (reference sequence). The CDR3 is 15 residues long. V gave up 4 bases and J gave up 7 bases; unmatched junction bases: 4. In DNA form, the CDR3 reads TGTGCCAGCAGCCTCGGACAGGGGGAGAATTCACCCCTCCACTTT. Protein sequence: CASSLGQGENSPLHF.

This clone appeared a few times. The DNA for the CDR3 is TGTGCCAGCAAGGTAGCGGGCGTCACAGATACGCAGTATTTT. This translates into CASKVAGVTDTQYF. The chain carries TRBV6-6 and TRBJ2-3; TRBD2 aligns across 7 bases. CDR1 is MNHNY and CDR2 is SVGAGI in the germline V gene (reference sequence). V trimming: 7 bases; J trimming: 2 bases; junction bases outside the gene matches: 6. The CDR3 is 14 residues long.

Comments on this clone: Other DNA sequences within the sample encode an identical CDR3. The chain joins TRBV27 to TRBJ2-7; 8 bases fit TRBD2. The CDR3 runs 18 residues. Germline loops: CDR1 MNHEY, CDR2 SMNVEV (reference sequence). V dropped 4 bases and J dropped 7; count of bases not matched to a gene: 21. CDR3: CASSSGAGRAGGPREQYF. DNA for the CDR3: TGTGCCAGCAGTTCCGGAGCGGGGCGGGCGGGGGGCCCTAGAGAGCAGTACTTC.